The 20 T cell receptor beta chains listed next were all sequenced from one sample in a study of blood T cell repertoires in COVID-19. Sequencing used immunoSEQ multiplex PCR; TCRdb keeps in-frame clones, though not all of them. The data contain approximately 110,000 clones, roughly 80% of them singletons. The sequenced material came from peripheral blood. The receptors come from an older man with COVID-19, enrolled during active disease.

This clone has a handful of counts. The chain joins TRBV6-1 to TRBJ2-1, with 10 nucleotides matching TRBD2. The CDR3 contains 15 residues. Germline lookup yields CDR1 MNHNS and CDR2 SASEGT. V lost 2 bases, J lost 9 bases, and 7 bases stayed unmatched. CDR3 nucleotides: TGTGCCAGCAGTGAAACGCTAGCGGGAGTGGCTGAGCAGTTCTTC. The encoded protein is CASSETLAGVAEQFF.

V gene TRBV9 combines with J gene TRBJ1-3; 9 bases map to TRBD1. From germline, CDR1 is SGDLS and CDR2 YYNGEE. With 3 bases clipped from V and 7 bases from J, the junction kept 5 bases outside the gene matches. The CDR3 has 14 amino acids. CDR3 in DNA: TGTGCCAGCAGCGGACAGGGGGGACAGAACACCATATATTTT. It is translated as CASSGQGGQNTIYF.

The chain employs TRBV28 and TRBJ2-7, with 7 bases lining up with TRBD1. CDR1 and CDR2 (germline): MDHEN, SYDVKM. This CDR3 is 17 amino acids long. Germline trimming cut 8 bases from V and 4 bases from J; bases unmatched to any gene: 20. The CDR3 sequence: CASRRDLRTGLLYEQYF. Here the CDR3 DNA reads TGTGCCAGCCGACGCGATCTACGGACAGGACTTCTTTACGAGCAGTACTTC.

The chain is built from TRBV18 and TRBJ2-7, with TRBD1 matching 9 bases. CDR3 size: 14 residues. The V segment lost 4 bases and the J segment 6 bases; nucleotides outside the gene matches: 7. Germline V gene sequence: CDR1 KGHSH, CDR2 LQKENI. The DNA of the CDR3 is TGTGCCAGCTCACAAGGGACAGGGCAACGCGAGCAGTACTTC. Residues: CASSQGTGQREQYF.

This clone was recorded only once. This sequence joins TRBV19 and TRBJ1-3, with 7 bases aligning to TRBD1. The V gene end was trimmed by 5 bases and the J gene end by 15 bases; junction bases not matched to a gene: 16. This CDR3 comprises 14 residues. CDR1 LNHDA and CDR2 SQIVND come from the germline V gene (reference sequence). The CDR3 coding sequence is TGTGCCAGTAGTCAAACTGGGGACAGCCGGAGGGGATATTTT. It translates to CASSQTGDSRRGYF.

The chain has TRBV28 and TRBJ2-2; 7 bases agree with TRBD2. Germline values: CDR1 MDHEN, CDR2 SYDVKM. This CDR3 is built from 15 residues. The ends lost 3 bases at V and 8 bases at J; junction bases unmatched: 9. CDR3 nucleotides: TGTGCCAGCAGTTTGGGCGGGAGCCTCCTAGGGGAGCTGTTTTTT. Protein: CASSLGGSLLGELFF.

This sequence joins TRBV14 and TRBJ1-4; D ambiguous. Germline loops: CDR1 SGHDN, CDR2 FVKESK. The CDR3 contains 14 residues. V was trimmed by 3 bases and J by 0 bases, leaving 5 bases between them. The CDR3 DNA reads TGTGCCAGCAGCCAGGCCCCAACTAATGAAAAACTGTTTTTT. This encodes CASSQAPTNEKLFF.

The rearrangement joins TRBV6-6 to TRBJ2-1; 10 positions agree with TRBD2. This CDR3 has 15 amino acids. Germline V CDR1 and CDR2: MNHNY, SVGAGI (reference sequence). The J segment lost 10 bases and the V segment lost 7 bases, leaving 13 bases of the junction unmatched. CDR3 sequence (DNA): TGTGCCAGCACCCCGAGAGCTAGCGGGAGTCGGGAGCAGTTCTTC. Protein sequence: CASTPRASGSREQFF.

This chain links TRBV30 with TRBJ1-5; 7 positions match TRBD1. The germline gives CDR1 GTSNPN, CDR2 SVGIG (reference sequence). The CDR3 is 14 amino acids. V lost 4 bases, J lost 7 bases, and 10 bases stayed unmatched. CDR3 region: CAWTPGQVGQPQHF. DNA for the CDR3: TGTGCCTGGACCCCCGGACAGGTTGGGCAGCCCCAGCATTTT. Variable domain in full (rest from reference TRBV30 and TRBJ1-5): SQTIHQWPATLVQPVGSPLSLECTVEGTSNPNLYWYRQAAGRGLQLLFYSVGIGQISSEVPQNLSASRPQDRQFILSSKKLLLSDSGFYLCAWTPGQVGQPQHFGDGTRLSIL.

This clone was detected only a few times. The chain recombines TRBV5-1 with TRBJ1-3, with unresolved D. The CDR3 has 16 amino acids. Germline CDR1 and CDR2: SGHRS and YFSETQ. With 0 bases removed from V and 0 bases from J, the gap between germline ends came to 10 bases. The CDR3 coding sequence is TGCGCCAGCAGCTTGGGGCTCGATCTCTCTGGAAACACCATATATTTT. Translation: CASSLGLDLSGNTIYF. Supplemented by reference TRBV5-1 and TRBJ1-3, the full variable domain reads KAGVTQTPRYLIKTRGQQVTLSCSPISGHRSVSWYQQTPGQGLQFLFEYFSETQRNKGNFPGRFSGRQFSNSRSEMNVSTLELGDSALYLCASSLGLDLSGNTIYFGEGSWLTVV.

The chain couples TRBV6-5 to TRBJ2-2; D ambiguous. Germline CDR1 is MNHEY and CDR2 is SVGAGI. The CDR3 sequence is 13 residues long. Trimming removed 6 bases at V and 2 bases at J, with 7 bases between. CDR3 bases: TGTGCCAGCAGCACACCAAACACCGGGGAGCTGTTTTTT. Protein: CASSTPNTGELFF.

This clone was counted a single time. The rearrangement joins TRBV11-2 to TRBJ1-1; D remains unclear. There are 9 residues in the CDR3. Germline lookup yields CDR1 SGHAT and CDR2 FQNNGV. V was pared by 6 bases and J by 7 bases, with 3 bases between. The CDR3 DNA sequence: TGTGCCAGCAGTCGTGAAGCTTTCTTT. This gives the protein CASSREAFF.

The rearrangement links TRBV6-1 to TRBJ2-7; 8 bases match TRBD2. Germline V gene sequence: CDR1 MNHNS, CDR2 SASEGT. With V trimmed by 1 base and J by 3 bases, 14 bases remained unmatched. The CDR3 sequence is 18 residues long. The CDR3 DNA reads TGTGCCAGCAGTGAAGGCGGGGAACGAGGGGCGGGAGGCTACGAGCAGTACTTC. It encodes CASSEGGERGAGGYEQYF.

The chain couples TRBV5-1 to TRBJ1-6; D is possibly TRBD1 (6 bases). The CDR3 totals 16 residues. V dropped 2 bases and J dropped 7 bases, with 16 bases sitting between them. The germline V gene has CDR1 SGHRS and CDR2 YFSETQ. This CDR3 reads CASSFDPQGRNSPLHF. The DNA for the CDR3 is TGCGCCAGCAGCTTCGACCCACAGGGACGCAATTCACCCCTCCACTTT.

CDR3 sequence reads: CASSPRTASTDTQYF. The CDR3 coding sequence is TGTGCCAGCAGCCCCCGGACAGCTAGCACAGATACGCAGTATTTT. V gene TRBV9 combines with J gene TRBJ2-3; weak D call: TRBD1 (6 bases). Germline CDR1 is SGDLS and CDR2 is YYNGEE. This CDR3 has 15 residues. Trimming shortened V by 4 bases and J by 0 bases, and 12 bases separated the two germline ends.

The CDR3 DNA sequence: TGTGCCAGCAGTTCGAGTATTGTCTCGAATCAGCCCCAGCATTTT. It encodes CASSSSIVSNQPQHF. This rearrangement joins TRBV27 to TRBJ1-5, with no clear D. The germline gives CDR1 MNHEY, CDR2 SMNVEV (reference sequence). Trimming shortened V by 4 bases and J by 4 bases, and 14 bases separated the two germline ends. The CDR3 loop spans 15 amino acids.

This clone has just a few counts. The gene calls are TRBV7-2 and TRBJ2-7; 7 bases line up with TRBD2. V lost 4 bases, J lost 0 bases, and 6 bases stayed unmatched. This CDR3 is 15 amino acids long. CDR1 and CDR2 (germline): SGHTA, FQGNSA. CDR3 coding DNA: TGTGCCAGCAGCTCCGGGGGGTATAGCTCCTACGAGCAGTACTTC. This translates into CASSSGGYSSYEQYF.

This chain uses TRBV28 with TRBJ1-2; D perhaps matches TRBD1 (6 bases). Germline lookup yields CDR1 MDHEN and CDR2 SYDVKM. The CDR3 length is 14 residues. V dropped 4 bases and J dropped 3 bases, with 12 bases sitting between them. Written as DNA, the CDR3 is TGTGCCAGCAGTTCCCTGGACAGATACTATGGCTACACCTTC. Protein: CASSSLDRYYGYTF.

The chain combines TRBV3-1 (or the pseudogene TRBV3-2) with TRBJ1-1; 8 bases map to TRBD1. CDR3 size: 12 residues. Germline V gives CDR1 LGHDT, CDR2 YNNKEL (reference sequence). V lost 7 bases to trimming and J lost 8 bases; unmatched junction nucleotides: 6. This CDR3 is CASTNGQGEAFF. The CDR3 region has the DNA TGTGCCAGCACCAACGGACAGGGCGAAGCTTTCTTT.

The chain joins TRBV4-2 to TRBJ1-6; D may be TRBD1 (5 bases). The V end was cut by 5 bases, the J end by 14 bases, with 16 bases between. CDR3 length equals 13 residues. Germline CDR1 reads LGHNA; CDR2 reads YNFKEQ. DNA for the CDR3: TGTGCCAGCAGCGTTGATGGGGGGTCGACCCTCCACTTT. This gives the protein CASSVDGGSTLHF.